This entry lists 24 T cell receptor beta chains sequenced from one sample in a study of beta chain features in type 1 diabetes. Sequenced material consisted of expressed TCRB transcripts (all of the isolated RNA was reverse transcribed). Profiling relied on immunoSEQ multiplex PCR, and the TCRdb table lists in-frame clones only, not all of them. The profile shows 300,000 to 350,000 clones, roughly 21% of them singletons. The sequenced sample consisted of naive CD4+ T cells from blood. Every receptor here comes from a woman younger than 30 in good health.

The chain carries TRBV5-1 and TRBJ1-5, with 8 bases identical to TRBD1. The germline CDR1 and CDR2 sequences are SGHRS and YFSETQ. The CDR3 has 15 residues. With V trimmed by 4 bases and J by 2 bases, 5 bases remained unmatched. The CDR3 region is CASSPTGEGNQPQHF. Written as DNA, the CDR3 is TGCGCCAGCAGCCCGACAGGGGAGGGCAATCAGCCCCAGCATTTT.

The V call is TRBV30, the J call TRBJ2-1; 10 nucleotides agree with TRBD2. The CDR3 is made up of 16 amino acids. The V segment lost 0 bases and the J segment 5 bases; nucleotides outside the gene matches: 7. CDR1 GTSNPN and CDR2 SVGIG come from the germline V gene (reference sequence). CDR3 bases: TGTGCCTGGAGTGTACGACTAGCGGGCATTAACAATGAGCAGTTCTTC. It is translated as CAWSVRLAGINNEQFF.

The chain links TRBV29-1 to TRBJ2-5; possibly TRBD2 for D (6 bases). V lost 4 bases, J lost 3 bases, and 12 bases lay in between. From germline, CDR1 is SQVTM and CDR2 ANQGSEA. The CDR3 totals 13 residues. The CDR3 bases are TGCAGCGTTGGGCGGGGTACGGAAGAGACCCAGTACTTC. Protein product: CSVGRGTEETQYF.

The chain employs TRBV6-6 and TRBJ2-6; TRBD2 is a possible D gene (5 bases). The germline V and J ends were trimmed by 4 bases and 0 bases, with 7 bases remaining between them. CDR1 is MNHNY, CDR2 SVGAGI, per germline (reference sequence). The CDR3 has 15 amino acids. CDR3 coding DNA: TGTGCCAGCAGTTCGGCGGGCTCTGGGGCCAACGTCCTGACTTTC. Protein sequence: CASSSAGSGANVLTF.

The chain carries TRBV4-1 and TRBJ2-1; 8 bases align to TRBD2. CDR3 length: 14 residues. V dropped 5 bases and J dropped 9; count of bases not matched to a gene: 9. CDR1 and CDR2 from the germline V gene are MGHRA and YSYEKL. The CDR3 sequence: CASSYPAGGGEQFF. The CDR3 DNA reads TGCGCCAGCAGCTACCCGGCCGGGGGGGGTGAGCAGTTCTTC.

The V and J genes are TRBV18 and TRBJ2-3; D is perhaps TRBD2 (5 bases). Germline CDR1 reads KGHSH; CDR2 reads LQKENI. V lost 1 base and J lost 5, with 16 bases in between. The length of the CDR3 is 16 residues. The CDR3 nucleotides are TGTGCCAGCTCACCACTTACGGGTCTAGCCGAAGATACGCAGTATTTT. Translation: CASSPLTGLAEDTQYF.

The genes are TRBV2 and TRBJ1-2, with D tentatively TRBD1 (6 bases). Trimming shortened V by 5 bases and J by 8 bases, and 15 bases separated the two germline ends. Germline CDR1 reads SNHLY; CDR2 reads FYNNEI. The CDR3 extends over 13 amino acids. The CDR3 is CASSSDSLWGYTF. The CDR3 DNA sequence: TGTGCCAGCAGTTCGGACAGCTTATGGGGCTACACCTTC.

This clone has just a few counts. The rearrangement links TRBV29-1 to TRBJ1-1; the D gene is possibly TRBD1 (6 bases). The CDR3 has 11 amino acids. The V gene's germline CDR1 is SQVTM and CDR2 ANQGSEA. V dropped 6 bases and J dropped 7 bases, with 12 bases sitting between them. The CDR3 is CSVGGALEAFF. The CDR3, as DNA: TGCAGCGTGGGGGGGGCCCTTGAAGCTTTCTTT.

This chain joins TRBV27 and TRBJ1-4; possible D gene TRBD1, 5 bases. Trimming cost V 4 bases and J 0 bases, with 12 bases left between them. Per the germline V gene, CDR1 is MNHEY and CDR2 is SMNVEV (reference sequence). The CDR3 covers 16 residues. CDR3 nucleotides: TGTGCCAGCAGTTCTCGGGGGAAGGCAACTAATGAAAAACTGTTTTTT. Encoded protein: CASSSRGKATNEKLFF.

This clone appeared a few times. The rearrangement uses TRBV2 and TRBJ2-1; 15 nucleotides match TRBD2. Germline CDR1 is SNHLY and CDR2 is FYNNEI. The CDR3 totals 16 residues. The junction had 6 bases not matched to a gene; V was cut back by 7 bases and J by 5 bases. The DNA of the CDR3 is TGTGCCAGCACTGGACTAGCGGGGGGGGCTAACAATGAGCAGTTCTTC. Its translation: CASTGLAGGANNEQFF.

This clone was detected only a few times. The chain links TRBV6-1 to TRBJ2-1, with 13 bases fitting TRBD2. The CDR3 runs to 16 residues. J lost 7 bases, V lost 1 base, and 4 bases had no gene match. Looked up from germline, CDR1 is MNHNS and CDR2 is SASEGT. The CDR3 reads CASSEGGTSGKNEQFF. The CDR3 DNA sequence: TGTGCCAGCAGTGAAGGTGGGACTAGCGGGAAGAATGAGCAGTTCTTC.

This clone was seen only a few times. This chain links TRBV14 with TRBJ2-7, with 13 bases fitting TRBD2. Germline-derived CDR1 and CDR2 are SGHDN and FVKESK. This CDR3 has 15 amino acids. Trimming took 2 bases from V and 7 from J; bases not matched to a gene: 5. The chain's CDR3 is CASSQRLAGGEEQYF. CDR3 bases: TGTGCCAGCAGCCAAAGACTAGCGGGAGGTGAAGAGCAGTACTTC.

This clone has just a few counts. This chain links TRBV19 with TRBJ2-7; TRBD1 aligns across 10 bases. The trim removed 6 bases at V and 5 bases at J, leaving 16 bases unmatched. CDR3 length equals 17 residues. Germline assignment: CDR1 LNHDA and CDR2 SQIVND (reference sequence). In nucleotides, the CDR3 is TGTGCCAGTAGCTTCAACTTTCCGGGACAGGGGAAGCACGAGCAGTACTTC. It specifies CASSFNFPGQGKHEQYF.

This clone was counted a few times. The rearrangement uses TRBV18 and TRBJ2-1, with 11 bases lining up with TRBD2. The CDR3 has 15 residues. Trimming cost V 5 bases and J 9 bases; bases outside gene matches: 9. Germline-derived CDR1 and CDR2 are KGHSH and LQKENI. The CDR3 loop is CASSISGRDGGEQFF. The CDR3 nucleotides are TGTGCCAGCTCAATTAGCGGGAGGGATGGTGGTGAGCAGTTCTTC.

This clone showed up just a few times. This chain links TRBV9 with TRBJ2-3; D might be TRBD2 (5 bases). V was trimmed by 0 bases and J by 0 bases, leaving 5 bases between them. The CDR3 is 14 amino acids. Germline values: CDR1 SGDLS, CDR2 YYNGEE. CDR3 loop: CASSVGTSTDTQYF. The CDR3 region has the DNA TGTGCCAGCAGCGTAGGGACTAGCACAGATACGCAGTATTTT.

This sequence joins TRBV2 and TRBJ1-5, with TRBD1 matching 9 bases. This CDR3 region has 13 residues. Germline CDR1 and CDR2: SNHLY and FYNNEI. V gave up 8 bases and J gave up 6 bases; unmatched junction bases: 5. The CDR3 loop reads CASGRDRAQPQHF. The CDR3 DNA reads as TGTGCCAGCGGACGGGACAGGGCTCAGCCCCAGCATTTT. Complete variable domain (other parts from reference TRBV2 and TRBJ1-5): EPEVTQTPSHQVTQMGQEVILRCVPISNHLYFYWYRQILGQKVEFLVSFYNNEISEKSEIFDDQFSVERPDGSNFTLKIRSTKLEDSAMYFCASGRDRAQPQHFGDGTRLSIL.

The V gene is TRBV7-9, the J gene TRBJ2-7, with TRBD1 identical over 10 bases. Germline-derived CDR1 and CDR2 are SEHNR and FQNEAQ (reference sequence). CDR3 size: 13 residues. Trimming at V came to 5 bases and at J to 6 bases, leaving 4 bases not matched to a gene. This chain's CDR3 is CASSPTGGVEQYF. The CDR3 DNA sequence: TGTGCCAGCAGCCCGACAGGGGGCGTCGAGCAGTACTTC. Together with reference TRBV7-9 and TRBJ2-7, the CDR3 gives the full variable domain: DTGVSQNPRHKITKRGQNVTFRCDPISEHNRLYWYRQTLGQGPEFLTYFQNEAQLEKSRLLSDRFSAERPKGSFSTLEIQRTEQGDSAMYLCASSPTGGVEQYFGPGTRLTVT.

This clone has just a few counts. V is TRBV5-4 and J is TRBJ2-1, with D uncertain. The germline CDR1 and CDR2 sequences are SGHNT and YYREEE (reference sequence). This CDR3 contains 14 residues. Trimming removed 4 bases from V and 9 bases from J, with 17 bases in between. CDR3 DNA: TGTGCCAGCAGCATCGATTCCGGGTCCCGTGAGCAGTTCTTC. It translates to CASSIDSGSREQFF.

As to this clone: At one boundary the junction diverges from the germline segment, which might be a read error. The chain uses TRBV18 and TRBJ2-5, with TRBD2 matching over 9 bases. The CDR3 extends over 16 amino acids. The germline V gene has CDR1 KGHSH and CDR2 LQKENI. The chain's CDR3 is CASSPPSSGAQETQYF. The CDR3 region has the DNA TGTGCCAGTTCACCACCCTCTAGCGGGGCTCAAGAGACCCAGTACTTC.

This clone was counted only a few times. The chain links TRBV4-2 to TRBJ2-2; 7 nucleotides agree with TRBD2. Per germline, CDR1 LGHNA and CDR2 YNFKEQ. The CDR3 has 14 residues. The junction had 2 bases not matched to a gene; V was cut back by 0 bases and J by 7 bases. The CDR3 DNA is TGTGCCAGCAGCCAAGATGGCGGGGGCGGGGAGCTGTTTTTT. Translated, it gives CASSQDGGGGELFF.

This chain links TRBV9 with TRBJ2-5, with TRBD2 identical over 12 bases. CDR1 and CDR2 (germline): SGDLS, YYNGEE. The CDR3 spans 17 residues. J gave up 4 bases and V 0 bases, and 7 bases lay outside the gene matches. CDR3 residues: CASSVGPSGGARETQYF. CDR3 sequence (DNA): TGTGCCAGCAGCGTAGGTCCTAGCGGGGGGGCGAGAGAGACCCAGTACTTC.

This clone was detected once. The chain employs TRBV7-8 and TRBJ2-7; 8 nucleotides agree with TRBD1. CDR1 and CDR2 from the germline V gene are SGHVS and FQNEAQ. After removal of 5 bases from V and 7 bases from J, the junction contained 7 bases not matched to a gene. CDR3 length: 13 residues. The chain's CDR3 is CASSIGQGREQYF. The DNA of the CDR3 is TGTGCCAGCAGCATCGGACAGGGTCGGGAGCAGTACTTC.

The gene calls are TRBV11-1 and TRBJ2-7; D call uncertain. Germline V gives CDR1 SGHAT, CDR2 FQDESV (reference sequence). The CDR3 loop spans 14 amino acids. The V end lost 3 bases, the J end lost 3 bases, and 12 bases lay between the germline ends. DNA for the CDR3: TGTGCCAGCAGCTTGGGTCCCAGCGACTACGAGCAGTACTTC. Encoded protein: CASSLGPSDYEQYF.

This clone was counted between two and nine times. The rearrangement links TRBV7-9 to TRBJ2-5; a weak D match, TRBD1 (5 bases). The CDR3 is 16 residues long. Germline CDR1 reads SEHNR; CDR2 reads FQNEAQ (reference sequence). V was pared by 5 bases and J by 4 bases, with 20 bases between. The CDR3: CASSGSAGAVGETQYF. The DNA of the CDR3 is TGTGCCAGCAGCGGATCCGCTGGGGCGGTAGGAGAGACCCAGTACTTC.